The 17 T cell receptor beta chains below all came from one sample that was sequenced in a study of T cells in Graves' hyperthyroidism and ophthalmopathy. Amplified TCR beta CDR3 regions came from RNA transcripts. The HTBI set primed first-round TCR CDR3 RT-PCR. In TCRdb, the multiplex PCR reads were re-called with MiXCR into one record per CDR3 protein. Found here are hundreds of thousands of distinct CDR3 sequences, roughly a sixth of them singletons; the top ten hold roughly 18%. Sequencing used blood. These receptors were taken from a woman between 18 and 29 years old with Graves' ophthalmopathy.

V and J are TRBV5-1 and TRBJ1-5; D gene ambiguous. The V gene's germline CDR1 is SGHRS and CDR2 YFSETQ. Trimming shortened V by 0 bases and J by 5 bases, and 12 bases separated the two germline ends. This CDR3 is 15 amino acids long. The CDR3 nucleotides read TGCGCCAGCAGCTTGGCAGGAAAATTAGATCAGCCCCAGCATTTT. The encoded protein is CASSLAGKLDQPQHF.

This chain joins TRBV6-4 and TRBJ2-2; 9 nucleotides line up with TRBD1. With V trimmed by 2 bases and J by 2 bases, 3 bases remained unmatched. This CDR3 region has 16 residues. Germline V gene sequence: CDR1 MRHNA, CDR2 SNTAGT. Written as DNA, the CDR3 is TGTGCCAGCAGTGACAGGACAGGGGATAACACCGGGGAGCTGTTTTTT. Its translation: CASSDRTGDNTGELFF.

This clonotype was counted at least ten times. V is TRBV7-2 and J is TRBJ2-3; 10 bases map to TRBD2. Losses at the gene ends were 6 bases for V and 6 bases for J; bases not matched to a gene: 6. CDR3 length: 14 residues. CDR1 is SGHTA, CDR2 FQGNSA, per germline. The CDR3 DNA reads as TGTGCCAGCAGTTCGCTAGCGGGAGAGGATACGCAGTATTTT. Residues: CASSSLAGEDTQYF.

This clonotype has only a few counts. J is TRBJ2-1 and V is TRBV6-1; a possible D gene is TRBD2 (6 bases). V lost 5 bases to trimming and J lost 12 bases, with 17 bases between them. The CDR3 is 13 amino acids. The germline V gene has CDR1 MNHNS and CDR2 SASEGT. DNA for the CDR3: TGTGCCAGCAGTTCACAGCCCGGGGGTAGGCAGTTCTTC. Its protein product is CASSSQPGGRQFF.

The chain combines TRBV20-1 with TRBJ2-5, with 7 bases identical to TRBD2. CDR1 and CDR2 from the germline V gene are DFQATT and SNEGSKA (reference sequence). The CDR3 contains 15 residues. J gave up 4 bases and V 6 bases, and 14 bases lay outside the gene matches. The CDR3, as DNA: TGCAGTGCCACCCAGGGAGCGGGGTTGGGAGAGACCCAGTACTTC. Its protein is CSATQGAGLGETQYF.

This clonotype was seen more than once but under ten times. The chain recombines TRBV29-1 with TRBJ1-4; D not resolved. The V gene lost 0 bases and the J gene lost 10 bases, with 6 bases spanning the gap. The CDR3 runs to 11 residues. CDR1 is SQVTM, CDR2 ANQGSEA, per germline. CDR3 coding DNA: TGCAGCGTTGAAGAGGAAGGAAAACTGTTTTTT. Its protein is CSVEEEGKLFF.

In this sample, this clonotype turned up many times. The chain's CDR3 is CASSVDSLMNTEAFF. The CDR3 region has the DNA TGTGCCAGCAGCGTCGACAGTCTAATGAACACTGAAGCTTTCTTT. The chain recombines TRBV9 with TRBJ1-1; perhaps TRBD1 as D (5 bases). The germline V and J ends were trimmed by 2 bases and 0 bases, with 11 bases remaining between them. The germline CDR1 and CDR2 sequences are SGDLS and YYNGEE. The CDR3 covers 15 residues.

This clonotype was seen at least ten times. The V gene is TRBV20-1, the J gene TRBJ2-5, with 8 bases that match TRBD1. CDR1 DFQATT and CDR2 SNEGSKA come from the germline V gene (reference sequence). Unmatched junction bases numbered 7, after V lost 2 bases and J lost 2 bases. The CDR3 runs to 15 residues. The CDR3: CSARPMGQAQETQYF. The DNA for the CDR3 is TGCAGTGCTAGACCTATGGGACAGGCACAAGAGACCCAGTACTTC.

In regard to this clonotype: This may arise from a read error, as a much more abundant clone is one base away. The chain carries TRBV20-1 and TRBJ1-5; D not resolved. This CDR3 region has 13 residues. In germline, CDR1 is DFQATT, CDR2 SNEGSKA (reference sequence). The CDR3 DNA reads TGCAGTACTAGAGATGAAGCAATCAGCCCCCAGCATTTT. As protein: CSTRDEAISPQHF.

The table lists this clonotype with a few counts. This CDR3 reads CASSDWGRNYGYTF. The CDR3 DNA sequence: TGTGCCAGCAGTGATTGGGGGCGCAACTATGGCTACACCTTC. This chain joins TRBV2 and TRBJ1-2; tentative D call: TRBD1 (6 bases). V lost 3 bases and J lost 2, with 10 bases in between. The CDR3 is made up of 14 amino acids. Germline values: CDR1 SNHLY, CDR2 FYNNEI.

The sample holds many counts of this clonotype. The gene calls are TRBV30 and TRBJ1-1; D call uncertain. Trimming stripped 3 bases from V and 1 base from J, with 9 bases between. CDR1 is GTSNPN and CDR2 is SVGIG in the germline V gene (reference sequence). CDR3 length equals 13 residues. The chain's CDR3 is CAWSLIANTEAFF. In nucleotides, the CDR3 is TGTGCCTGGAGCTTGATCGCGAACACTGAAGCTTTCTTT.

This clonotype showed up just a few times. The V and J genes are TRBV5-1 and TRBJ2-1, with 12 positions matching TRBD1. The CDR3 spans 14 residues. V lost 4 bases, J lost 10 bases, and 6 bases stayed unmatched. CDR1 and CDR2 from the germline V gene are SGHRS and YFSETQ. CDR3 sequence reads: CASSRDRGRWEQFF. The CDR3 DNA reads as TGCGCCAGCAGCCGGGACAGGGGGCGTTGGGAGCAGTTCTTC. Full variable domain (rest looked up from reference TRBV5-1 and TRBJ2-1): KAGVTQTPRYLIKTRGQQVTLSCSPISGHRSVSWYQQTPGQGLQFLFEYFSETQRNKGNFPGRFSGRQFSNSRSEMNVSTLELGDSALYLCASSRDRGRWEQFFGPGTRLTVL.

This clonotype was seen at least ten times. The chain is built from TRBV28 and TRBJ1-1; 7 bases line up with TRBD1. The length of the CDR3 is 13 residues. Germline loops: CDR1 MDHEN, CDR2 SYDVKM. With V trimmed by 6 bases and J by 5 bases, 6 bases remained unmatched. The CDR3 nucleotides read TGTGCCAGCAGGTCAACAGGGGAGACTGAAGCTTTCTTT. Residues: CASRSTGETEAFF.

V is TRBV5-6 and J is TRBJ1-2; D perhaps matches TRBD1 (5 bases). V lost 5 bases, J lost 3 bases, and 14 bases lay in between. CDR1 is SGHDT and CDR2 is YYEEEE in the germline V gene. CDR3 length: 14 amino acids. CDR3 sequence: CASRRVGRDYGYTF. The CDR3 nucleotides are TGTGCCAGCAGACGGGTGGGACGAGACTATGGCTACACCTTC.

This rearrangement joins TRBV27 to TRBJ1-1; 10 bases fit TRBD1. Germline V CDR1 and CDR2: MNHEY, SMNVEV (reference sequence). This CDR3 comprises 17 residues. V dropped 4 bases and J dropped 5; count of bases not matched to a gene: 13. CDR3 in amino acids: CASSYRDGGTGVTEAFF. CDR3 DNA: TGTGCCAGCAGTTACCGGGACGGCGGGACAGGGGTAACTGAAGCTTTCTTT.

Many counts were recorded for this clonotype. This chain connects TRBV30 to TRBJ1-2; 9 nucleotides match TRBD1. J lost 2 bases, V lost 2 bases, and 3 bases had no gene match. The CDR3 is made up of 14 amino acids. CDR1 is GTSNPN, CDR2 SVGIG, per germline (reference sequence). The CDR3 is CAWSLGQGNYGYTF. For the CDR3, the DNA is TGTGCCTGGAGTTTAGGACAGGGGAACTATGGCTACACCTTC.

This clonotype was counted ten times or more. V usage is TRBV6-2 or TRBV6-3 and J usage is TRBJ2-5; D is perhaps TRBD1 or TRBD2 (5 bases each). CDR1 is MNHEY and CDR2 is SVGEGT in the germline V gene. Trimming removed 6 bases from V and 2 bases from J, with 13 bases in between. The CDR3 covers 14 residues. The CDR3 sequence: CASRHGTGQETQYF. In nucleotides, the CDR3 is TGTGCCAGCAGGCATGGGACCGGGCAAGAGACCCAGTACTTC.